This T cell receptor beta chain was found in a study of cytomegalovirus exposure and HLA in healthy donors (dated by TCRdb to about 2017). Context from the whole study: According to an earlier analysis of a few hundred of the donors, roughly 180 million T cells yielded 117 million unique TCR beta sequences and 276 Gb of sequence data. The study combined high-throughput TCR immunosequencing, statistical association of individual TCRs with disease status, and machine learning to predict cytomegalovirus infection status. HLA typing included class I and class II loci at four-digit resolution. The genetic ancestry cluster associated with self-reported Caucasian donors included around four fifths of the 398 genotyped donors. Along with the approximately 700-subject first cohort, a separate validation cohort of around 110 different subjects was used. Donor age, sex, ethnicity and CMV serostatus were compiled alongside the repertoire data. The study aimed to test whether cataloging public T cell receptors could reveal signatures of past pathogen exposure. To study patterns of TCR occurrence, a later analysis re-analyzed previously published TCR beta repertoires from more than 550 donors and added high-resolution HLA genotyping. Every repertoire in the discovery cohort had been generated on one and the same sequencing platform. The study used immunosequencing to profile the T cell repertoires of approximately 630 subjects and linked those repertoires to cytomegalovirus serostatus. Among about 400 genotyped donors of the cohort, an average of about 220,000 unique TCR beta nucleotide sequences was sequenced per donor, of which roughly 18% were non-productive. Rather than using new phenotypic data, the later analysis identified candidate immune exposures from TCR beta sequences and from how often those sequences occurred across donors. A later genetic analysis took genome-wide SNP genotypes for about three fifths of the roughly 670 donors and used that subset as a discovery cohort. The number of donors typed differed by locus, with roughly 620-630 for A, B, C, DRB1 and DQB1, 522 for DQA1, 600 to 610 for DPA1, and 472 for DPB1. An early release covering around 630 HLA-typed donors comprised about 300 gigabases of sequencing data and 85 million to 100 million unique TCR sequences. An earlier analysis of 450 to 750 of the donors used high-throughput TCR beta sequencing to judge whether each TCR beta V gene segment behaved as functional or pseudogenic. About five DR-DQ haplotypes were handled as single units for association and clustering because linkage in the cohort was strong. What the research found in general, with its limitations: The classifier was reported to diagnose cytomegalovirus status with high specificity and sensitivity in both the original cohort and the validation cohort. In a later analysis, most CMV-associated TCR beta chains were found to appear HLA-restricted, with HLA associations seemingly driven largely by CMV exposure. A total of roughly 160 TCR beta chains were listed by the study as associated with cytomegalovirus. Most TCR sequences were observed very rarely across donors, whereas some public TCRs were present in many individuals. Several of the top co-occurrence clusters appeared to be linked to parvovirus B19, influenza, CMV and Epstein-Barr virus, according to a later analysis. Assigning TCR associations to individual alleles was difficult when HLA alleles, especially DR and DQ, strongly co-occurred. Because HLA typing was missing for some donors at each locus, association tests included only the typed subset. A further reported finding was that TCR beta sequences accurately predicted the HLA-A and HLA-B alleles for most subjects in the first cohort. A few of the identified cytomegalovirus-associated TCR beta chains were confirmed in vitro to be specific for cytomegalovirus antigens. According to a later genetic analysis, donors in an Asian-associated ancestry cluster had fewer N-insertions in productive TCRs than the approximately 700-donor mean. In a later analysis, HLA-associated TCR beta chains were found to be more clonally expanded and to have lower generation probabilities than equally common non-associated chains. An earlier analysis of some 590 of the donors showed that most TCR beta V segments appeared in productive rearrangements either about 87% or about 30% of the time, which broadly matched IMGT annotations. This cohort had only TCR beta chains sequenced, and the lack of alpha or paired-chain data limited which features could be detected. About 17 rarely observed V segments, including chromosome 9 orphons, were excluded from the earlier analysis of several hundred of the donors because counts were too low. In a later analysis, the rate of TCR association differed among HLA loci, with DRB1 alleles having the most associated TCRs and HLA-C alleles having the fewest. Because the 87-base-pair reads could not distinguish some IMGT-functional V segments, including TRBV6-2 and TRBV6-3, those segments were excluded. At a false discovery rate of 0.05, a later analysis linked fewer than 20,000 TCR beta sequences to specific HLA alleles. It was suggested by the authors that the approach could potentially be generalized to other disease states and immunological phenotypes. V-gene and J-gene trimming of TCR beta chains was associated with a missense DCLRE1C variant in a later genetic analysis, and the association was replicated in an independent cohort. A group of highly shared sequence variants was considered likely to be a technical artifact of the sequencing pipeline. CMV serostatus was the only immune exposure information available for the cohort. Roughly uniform sequencing depth across donors was assumed in presence/absence analyses, although this assumption may not hold. Correlated functional status among segregating V segments might be attributable to linkage disequilibrium, but an unknown experimental factor could not be ruled out.

The library was built by means of the immunoSEQ multiplex PCR assay. A mixture of 60 forward primers for TCR Vbeta segments and 13 reverse primers for TCR Jbeta segments was used in the multiplex PCR. The CDR3 region of rearranged TCR beta genes was amplified from genomic DNA with a multiplex PCR assay. The amplified TCR beta libraries were sequenced on the Illumina HiSeq System as 87-base-pair reads. The authors' analysis ran thus. A later analysis tallied around 80 million unique TCR beta chains across the roughly 610 repertoires, and approximately 12 million of those chains were shared by two or more donors. To remove PCR and sequencing errors, raw reads were error-corrected and collapsed into unique sequences using a nearest-neighbor algorithm that merged closely related sequences. To assign V, D and J gene segments, CDR3 sequences were aligned to IMGT reference sequences. For a sequence to be retained, a match of at least six nucleotides was required to both a V gene segment and a J gene segment. A rearrangement counted as productive if the CDR3 had no stop codons and remained in frame with V and J, and every other rearrangement counted as non-productive. CDR3 was defined according to IMGT convention as the region running from the second conserved V-encoded cysteine to the conserved J-encoded phenylalanine. The earlier analysis of more than 450 of the donors excluded sequences that lacked an unambiguous match to a single V gene segment. An earlier analysis of 500 to 600 of the donors classified V segments as functional when productive rearrangements were above 56.7% and as segregating when the standard deviation between donors was above 5%. To diagnose cytomegalovirus status from the catalog of TCR beta chain sequences, a statistical classification framework was built. In a later analysis, TCR nucleotide sequences were compared against IMGT/GENE-DB human TR gene sequences so that V and J genes could be assigned. A later analysis assigned CDR3 sequences and most-parsimonious VDJ recombination scenarios with the TCRdist pipeline. In a later analysis, every TCR beta chain was defined by the combination of its CDR3 amino acid sequence and its V-gene family, and reads without a unique V-gene family were dropped. As a way to deal with suspected cross-contamination and a sequencing artifact, a later analysis dropped roughly 600 nucleotide sequences that were highly shared and had low generation probability. A later analysis calculated a clonal expansion index for each public chain from normalized within-repertoire ranks of inferred template counts. Generation probabilities in a later analysis came from a VDJ recombination model fitted to out-of-frame rearrangements, and those results were checked against IGoR. In a later analysis, hypergeometric tests were used to score TCR-TCR, TCR-HLA and TCR-CMV co-occurrence, with a repertoire-size bias correction applied to TCR pairs. To estimate false discovery rates, a later analysis permuted the HLA or CMV assignments 20 times. In a later analysis, co-occurring TCRs were grouped using DBSCAN, with TCRdist sequence similarity added in when clustering inside HLA-allele-positive subsets. Repertoires with fewer than 30,000 or more than 120,000 public chains, plus five repertoires with anomalous nucleotide sharing, were excluded from co-occurrence clustering. As stored in TCRdb, this immuneACCESS dataset retains in-frame rearrangements with V and J assigned. A fraction of the clones does not appear; measured against another copy, unresolved V genes explain less than half of the discrepancy, and the remainder lacks a known reason. From that table come the V and J calls and clone size; the DNA was used to work out D and trimming. This sample gives 150,000 or so clones in total; roughly 66% of them show up just once. The top ten clones comprise approximately 1.6% of the sample.

Termini included, the CDR3 measures 14 amino acids. Only the CDR3 region is kept as DNA, spanning 42 bases read in frame from base 1. According to the germline V gene, CDR1 reads KGHSY and CDR2 reads FQNENV. V drops 0 bases and J drops 5 bases, leaving 10 bases in between. The cohort consisted of fewer than 700 healthy bone marrow donors. At the time of sampling, every cohort member was nominally healthy, though immune exposures that went unrecorded were likely present. The donor was CMV seronegative and belonged to the group of 350 or so seronegative cohort members. A peripheral blood sample was collected from each donor, and TCR beta sequencing was performed on peripheral blood mononuclear cells. Genomic DNA was extracted from the blood cell samples with the Qiagen DNeasy Blood Extraction Kit. Remarks on this clone: There is no known antigen for this receptor. This likely comes from a read error, as the CDR3 has no conserved phenylalanine or tryptophan at its end.

The chain joins TRBV16 to TRBJ1-1; TRBD1 is possibly the D segment (6 matching bases). Sequencing was done on a sample of PBMCs. This clonotype originated in a woman younger than 35 in good health and CMV-seronegative. The base sequence is TGTGCCAGCAGCCAATCAGGGGGGGGAACTGAAGCTTTCCTT. Its translation is CASSQSGGGTEAFL.